This note documents a single TCR beta chain sequence. What it recognizes is unknown. Use of 60 Vbeta and 13 Jbeta primers characterized the PCR. Repertoires were generated with immunoSEQ multiplex PCR, while TCRdb's copy carries only in-frame clones and drops some. This sample has roughly 99,000 clones, with 82% found just once. The data derive from a study of cytomegalovirus exposure and HLA in healthy donors. Across the whole study: Genotyping showed roughly 81% of roughly 390 donors falling in the Caucasian-associated ancestry cluster.

Points from the study as a whole: Versus the 666-donor mean, an Asian-associated ancestry cluster reportedly showed fewer N-insertions in a later analysis. Beyond CMV serostatus, there was no information to go on about immune exposure.

The receptor comes from a man aged 25-45 years in good health and CMV-seropositive. The source material was PBMCs.

The CDR3 DNA sequence: TGTGCCAGCGGGGATAGCGGGGCCCGGCCTCATGAGCAGTTCTTC. This encodes CASGDSGARPHEQFF. V and J are TRBV7-8 and TRBJ2-1, with 8 bases identical to TRBD2. CDR1 SGHVS and CDR2 FQNEAQ come from the germline V gene. V shed 8 bases and J 8 bases; nucleotides not matched to a gene: 14. The CDR3 extends over 15 amino acids.